These 2 T cell receptor beta chains share one sample of origin, sequenced in a study of cytomegalovirus exposure and HLA in healthy donors. The repertoire was sequenced with immunoSEQ multiplex PCR; TCRdb's copy has only in-frame clones and lacks some. Among 180,000 or so clones listed, about 89% were seen once. The sequencing input was PBMCs. The source is a man aged 25 to 40 in good health and CMV-seropositive.

The chain joins TRBV27 to TRBJ2-1; 8 nucleotides match TRBD2. With V trimmed by 6 bases and J by 2 bases, 3 bases remained unmatched. This CDR3 is built from 14 residues. Germline V gene sequence: CDR1 MNHEY, CDR2 SMNVEV (reference sequence). DNA for the CDR3: TGTGCCAGCAGCCTCGGGGGGGCCTACAATGAGCAGTTCTTC. It is translated as CASSLGGAYNEQFF.

The genes are TRBV19 and TRBJ2-7; tentative D call: TRBD2 (6 bases). The germline CDR1 and CDR2 sequences are LNHDA and SQIVND (reference sequence). The V and J ends lost 5 bases and 0 bases respectively, with 11 bases between them. CDR3 size: 14 residues. For the CDR3, the DNA is TGTGCCAGTAGTTTCTTAGCGGACTCCTACGAGCAGTACTTC. Translation: CASSFLADSYEQYF.